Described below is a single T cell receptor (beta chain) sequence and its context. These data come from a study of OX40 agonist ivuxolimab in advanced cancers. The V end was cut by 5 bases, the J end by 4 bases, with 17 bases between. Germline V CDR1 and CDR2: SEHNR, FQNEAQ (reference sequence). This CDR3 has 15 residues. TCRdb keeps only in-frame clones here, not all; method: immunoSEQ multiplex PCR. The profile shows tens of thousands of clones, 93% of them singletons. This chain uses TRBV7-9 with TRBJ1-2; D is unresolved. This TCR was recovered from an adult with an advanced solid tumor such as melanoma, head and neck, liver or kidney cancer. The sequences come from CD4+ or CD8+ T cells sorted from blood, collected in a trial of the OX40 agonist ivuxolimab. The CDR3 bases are TGTGCCAGCAGCCTCGATAGTGCGGGGAGCTATGGCTACACCTTC. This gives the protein CASSLDSAGSYGYTF.